These 2 T cell receptor beta chains were sequenced from one sample in a study of T cells in women clearing cervical HPV infection. Assay: immunoSEQ multiplex PCR; the TCRdb copy retains only in-frame clones and omits some. The sample's table shows approximately 16,000 clones. Sequencing was done on a sample of blood buffy coat. Receptors were obtained from a woman aged 18 to 75 with a cervical HPV16 infection that either progressed to CIN3+ or cleared (not recorded which).

In regard to this clone: The read ends 3 residues before the CDR3 terminus; that terminus is restored from the germline J gene. The chain employs TRBV6-2 or TRBV6-3 and TRBJ1-4; D remains ambiguous. This CDR3 region has 17 residues. CDR1 is MNHEY and CDR2 is SVGEGT in the germline V gene. Incomplete CDR3 DNA: TGTGCCAGCAGCAAAAGTCGCGCGAGCTCCTATAATTCACCA. Translating it yields CASSKSRASSYNSP. The whole CDR3 sequence reads CASSKSRASSYNSPLFF.

To note about this clone: The read comes to an end 3 residues before the CDR3 does, leaving the germline J gene to fill in the end. The gene calls are TRBV7-8 and TRBJ2-2, with D possibly TRBD2 on 6 matching bases. Germline assignment: CDR1 SGHVS and CDR2 FQNEAQ. The CDR3 consists of 14 residues. Trimming left V 5 bases short and J 6 bases short, with 13 bases between. The CDR3 DNA, read in part, is TGTGCCAGCAGCCTATCGGGGGAGCCCGGGGAG. This encodes CASSLSGEPGE. The full CDR3 sequence reads CASSLSGEPGELFF.